Listed here are 21 T cell receptor beta chains from one sample, sequenced in a study of shared clonotypes between healthy human individuals (dated by TCRdb to 2018 to 2021). CD8 naive samples were obtained by positive selection for CCR7 among CD45RO-negative cells, yielding a CD45RA+CCR7+ population from which TemRA cells were excluded. Libraries came from the immunoSEQ multiplex PCR assay. TCRdb carries this immuneACCESS record with in-frame sequences only. Its versions omit some clonotypes, under half of them owing to an unresolved V gene in the studies checked, with the rest unexplained. The sample table holds under 850,000 clones, of which over 90% were seen once. Of the sample, 24% is held by the ten largest clones. Material for sequencing was naive CD8+ T cells sorted from blood. The cell subset or site label, read with the paper, signifies: CD45RA+CCR7+. These receptors all come from a man aged 30 to 39 in good health.

CDR3 in amino acids: CASRSPGQTRETQYF. DNA for the CDR3: TGTGCCAGCAGGAGCCCGGGACAAACCAGAGAGACCCAGTACTTC. The gene calls are TRBV7-9 and TRBJ2-5; D possibly corresponds to TRBD1 (6 bases). The germline V gene encodes CDR1 SEHNR and CDR2 FQNEAQ (reference sequence). V lost 6 bases, J lost 4 bases, and 18 bases lay in between. There are 15 residues in the CDR3.

This chain links TRBV7-9 with TRBJ2-1; possible D gene TRBD2, 6 bases. The V gene's germline CDR1 is SEHNR and CDR2 FQNEAQ (reference sequence). V gave up 2 bases and J gave up 12 bases, with 17 bases separating them. This CDR3 has 14 residues. The CDR3 region is CASSLLLAGTPQFF. In nucleotides, the CDR3 is TGTGCCAGCAGCTTACTCCTCGCCGGGACTCCGCAGTTCTTC.

V usage is TRBV7-2 and J usage is TRBJ1-1, with D hard to call. Germline values: CDR1 SGHTA, CDR2 FQGNSA. Trimming pared 0 bases from V and 1 base from J, leaving 24 bases between. This CDR3 has 20 amino acids. The DNA of the CDR3 is TGTGCCAGCAGCTTAGCTGGCGCCCCGGGGTCGGTGTGGACGAACACTGAAGCTTTCTTT. Encoded protein: CASSLAGAPGSVWTNTEAFF.

This chain links TRBV9 with TRBJ2-1; D ambiguous. With 0 bases removed from V and 8 bases from J, the gap between germline ends came to 12 bases. The CDR3 is 14 residues long. CDR1 is SGDLS and CDR2 is YYNGEE in the germline V gene. The DNA of the CDR3 is TGTGCCAGCAGCGTAGAACCACAAACAGATGAGCAGTTCTTC. Amino acids: CASSVEPQTDEQFF.

The chain is built from TRBV29-1 and TRBJ2-1, with no clear D. Trimming took 7 bases from V and 0 from J, leaving 10 bases between them. The CDR3 contains 13 residues. CDR1 is SQVTM and CDR2 is ANQGSEA in the germline V gene. CDR3 bases: TGCAGCGCCCGACTGAGCTCCTACAATGAGCAGTTCTTC. Protein: CSARLSSYNEQFF.

On this clone: In the same sample, other DNA sequences code for this CDR3. The chain employs TRBV9 and TRBJ2-2; D may be TRBD2 (5 bases). Germline CDR1 is SGDLS and CDR2 is YYNGEE. The CDR3 runs 11 residues. V shed 4 bases and J shed 11 bases, with 9 bases lying between them. The CDR3 protein is CASSSGGELFF. The DNA for the CDR3 is TGTGCCAGCAGCTCCGGAGGAGAGCTGTTTTTT.

The chain combines TRBV9 with TRBJ2-7; D tentatively fits TRBD1 or TRBD2 (5 bases each). This CDR3 is built from 15 residues. The V gene lost 4 bases and the J gene lost 6 bases, with 20 bases spanning the gap. Germline lookup yields CDR1 SGDLS and CDR2 YYNGEE. For the CDR3, the DNA is TGTGCCAGCAGCCCCCGCGGATCTAACGGGGCCGAGCAGTACTTC. Its protein product is CASSPRGSNGAEQYF.

The chain has TRBV27 and TRBJ2-1, with D possibly being TRBD2 (6 bases). V was trimmed by 5 bases and J by 9 bases, leaving 17 bases between them. Germline loops: CDR1 MNHEY, CDR2 SMNVEV (reference sequence). The CDR3 is 14 amino acids. CDR3 DNA: TGTGCCAGCAGTCCGACTAGAAACGACCTTGAGCAGTTCTTC. Protein: CASSPTRNDLEQFF.

The V call is TRBV7-9, the J call TRBJ1-4; TRBD1 might be the D (5 bases). With 5 bases removed from V and 3 bases from J, the gap between germline ends came to 10 bases. CDR1 and CDR2 from the germline V gene are SEHNR and FQNEAQ (reference sequence). The CDR3 extends over 14 amino acids. The CDR3 coding sequence is TGTGCCAGCAGCGGAGTGGGGGCTAATGAAAAACTGTTTTTT. Translating gives CASSGVGANEKLFF. Complete variable domain (other parts from reference TRBV7-9 and TRBJ1-4): DTGVSQNPRHKITKRGQNVTFRCDPISEHNRLYWYRQTLGQGPEFLTYFQNEAQLEKSRLLSDRFSAERPKGSFSTLEIQRTEQGDSAMYLCASSGVGANEKLFFGSGTQLSVL.

This chain connects TRBV7-9 to TRBJ2-1; maybe TRBD1 (6 bases). V lost 2 bases, J lost 5 bases, and 10 bases lay in between. Germline-derived CDR1 and CDR2 are SEHNR and FQNEAQ (reference sequence). The CDR3 length is 14 residues. The CDR3 region is CASSLYREDNEQFF. CDR3 sequence (DNA): TGTGCCAGCAGCTTATACAGGGAAGACAATGAGCAGTTCTTC.

The chain has TRBV7-9 and TRBJ2-2, with D hard to call. This CDR3 has 12 residues. Germline-derived CDR1 and CDR2 are SEHNR and FQNEAQ (reference sequence). V lost 5 bases and J lost 9, with 10 bases in between. The CDR3: CASSPRPRELFF. The CDR3 DNA follows: TGTGCCAGCAGCCCTAGGCCGAGGGAGCTGTTTTTT. Full variable domain (outside the CDR3, taken from reference TRBV7-9 and TRBJ2-2): DTGVSQNPRHKITKRGQNVTFRCDPISEHNRLYWYRQTLGQGPEFLTYFQNEAQLEKSRLLSDRFSAERPKGSFSTLEIQRTEQGDSAMYLCASSPRPRELFFGEGSRLTVL.

CDR3 DNA: TGTGCCAGCAGCTACGGAAACAATGAGCAGTTCTTC. Encoded protein: CASSYGNNEQFF. The chain uses TRBV5-4 and TRBJ2-1; D gene unclear. Deletions cut 3 bases from V and 5 bases from J, with 6 bases between. CDR3 length equals 12 residues. The germline V gene encodes CDR1 SGHNT and CDR2 YYREEE (reference sequence). The variable domain in full, completed from reference TRBV5-4 and TRBJ2-1, reads ETGVTQSPTHLIKTRGQQVTLRCSSQSGHNTVSWYQQALGQGPQFIFQYYREEENGRGNFPPRFSGLQFPNYSSELNVNALELDDSALYLCASSYGNNEQFFGPGTRLTVL.

The chain links TRBV28 to TRBJ2-1; 9 bases line up with TRBD2. Germline V CDR1 and CDR2: MDHEN, SYDVKM. Trimming cost V 3 bases and J 2 bases; bases outside gene matches: 8. This CDR3 region has 17 residues. This chain's CDR3 is CASSFRGRGGPYNEQFF. In DNA form, the CDR3 reads TGTGCCAGCAGTTTCCGCGGGAGGGGCGGCCCCTACAATGAGCAGTTCTTC.

This chain uses TRBV7-2 with TRBJ2-7; 7 nucleotides align to TRBD2. Germline loops: CDR1 SGHTA, CDR2 FQGNSA. CDR3 length: 15 amino acids. The junction had 9 bases not matched to a gene; V was cut back by 6 bases and J by 1 base. CDR3 sequence reads: CASSKAAGVSYEQYF. CDR3 DNA: TGTGCCAGCAGTAAAGCTGCGGGAGTTTCCTACGAGCAGTACTTC.

This clone has just one count. The DNA of the CDR3 is TGCGCCAGCAGCATATATACTAGCGGAAGCTCCTACGAGCAGTACTTC. It yields the protein CASSIYTSGSSYEQYF. This chain joins TRBV5-1 and TRBJ2-7; 8 bases align to TRBD2. Trimming took 4 bases from V and 0 from J; bases not matched to a gene: 9. Germline CDR1 SGHRS, CDR2 YFSETQ. CDR3 length equals 16 residues.

The chain links TRBV4-3 to TRBJ2-1, with D perhaps assigned TRBD1 or TRBD2 (5 bases each). Germline V gene lookup returns CDR1 LGHNA and CDR2 YSLEER. V was shortened by 3 bases and J by 4 bases, with 13 bases between the two germline ends. This CDR3 has 15 residues. CDR3 protein: CASSQDPGAYNEQFF. The CDR3 region has the DNA TGCGCCAGCAGCCAGGATCCCGGGGCATACAATGAGCAGTTCTTC.

The chain employs TRBV11-2 and TRBJ1-1, with 9 positions matching TRBD1. Trimming removed 1 base from V and 5 bases from J; junction bases left unmatched: 2. This CDR3 spans 14 amino acids. Germline V gives CDR1 SGHAT, CDR2 FQNNGV. This chain's CDR3 is CASSLGTGVTEAFF. CDR3 in DNA: TGTGCCAGCAGCTTAGGGACAGGGGTGACTGAAGCTTTCTTT.

J is TRBJ2-1 and V is TRBV10-1; D is ambiguous. The germline CDR1 and CDR2 sequences are WNHNN and SYGVQD (reference sequence). The CDR3 is 17 residues long. V dropped 1 base and J dropped 1 base, with 14 bases sitting between them. The DNA for the CDR3 is TGCGCCAGCAGTGAGTTCGAGCGTTTTATATCCTACAATGAGCAGTTCTTC. Its translation: CASSEFERFISYNEQFF.

The V call is TRBV11-3, the J call TRBJ2-5, with 16 bases lining up with TRBD2. Per germline, CDR1 SGHNT and CDR2 YENEEA. CDR3 length: 16 amino acids. The V gene end was trimmed by 5 bases and the J gene end by 4 bases; junction bases not matched to a gene: 4. The CDR3 loop reads CASSPGLAGGGETQYF. The DNA for the CDR3 is TGTGCCAGCAGCCCGGGACTAGCGGGAGGGGGAGAGACCCAGTACTTC.

This clone was picked up one time. The genes are TRBV19 and TRBJ1-5; D perhaps matches TRBD1 (5 bases). Trimming took 3 bases from V and 9 from J, leaving 12 bases between them. The CDR3 is 13 amino acids. CDR1 and CDR2 from the germline V gene are LNHDA and SQIVND (reference sequence). The CDR3 is CASSIYRGGPQHF. CDR3 DNA: TGTGCCAGTAGTATTTATCGGGGCGGGCCCCAGCATTTT.

In its sample, this clone was seen many times. This sequence joins TRBV25-1 and TRBJ2-5, with D possibly called TRBD1 or TRBD2 (6 bases each). The CDR3 is 15 residues long. Germline loops: CDR1 MGHDK, CDR2 SYGVNS. Trimming removed 4 bases at V and 2 bases at J, with 14 bases between. The CDR3 sequence is CASSGGGQGQETQYF. In nucleotides, the CDR3 is TGTGCCAGCAGTGGAGGGGGGCAGGGGCAAGAGACCCAGTACTTC.